One and the same sample provided the 20 T cell receptor beta chains below, sequenced in a study of graft-versus-host responses after intestinal transplantation. Assay: immunoSEQ multiplex PCR; the TCRdb copy retains only in-frame clones and omits some. Among tens of thousands of clones listed, 92% were seen once. Sequences were derived from PBMCs, sampled 98 days after intestinal transplantation. These receptors all stem from a human patient who received an intestinal transplant, so some T cells may come from the graft donor.

This chain uses TRBV27 with TRBJ2-5; D call uncertain. V gave up 2 bases and J gave up 7 bases, with 11 bases separating them. The CDR3 runs 13 residues. In germline, CDR1 is MNHEY, CDR2 SMNVEV (reference sequence). The DNA of the CDR3 is TGTGCCAGCAGTTTAGGTCCCGGTGGGACCCAGTACTTC. Translated: CASSLGPGGTQYF.

The chain combines TRBV13 with TRBJ2-7; D is ambiguous. Deletions cut 7 bases from V and 7 bases from J, with 17 bases between. The CDR3 runs to 13 residues. CDR1 and CDR2 from the germline V gene are PRHDT and FYEKMQ (reference sequence). CDR3 residues: CASTIRPTLEQYF. In nucleotides, the CDR3 is TGTGCCAGCACCATACGACCCACGCTAGAGCAGTACTTC.

The chain has TRBV5-6 and TRBJ1-1; no definite D call. The length of the CDR3 is 16 residues. Trimming left V 3 bases short and J 1 base short, with 16 bases between. Germline-derived CDR1 and CDR2 are SGHDT and YYEEEE. The CDR3 here is CASSSTLGMRNTEAFF. For the CDR3, the DNA is TGTGCCAGCAGCTCGACCTTAGGGATGCGGAACACTGAAGCTTTCTTT.

This clone appeared a single time. The rearrangement joins TRBV2 to TRBJ2-7; D may correspond to TRBD1 or TRBD2 (5 bases each). The CDR3 has 13 residues. V lost 7 bases, J lost 2 bases, and 12 bases lay in between. The germline V gene has CDR1 SNHLY and CDR2 FYNNEI. Here the CDR3 DNA reads TGTGCCAGCACAGGGACGGCTACCTACGAGCAGTACTTC. Protein product: CASTGTATYEQYF. The complete variable domain, with remaining parts taken from reference TRBV2 and TRBJ2-7, reads EPEVTQTPSHQVTQMGQEVILRCVPISNHLYFYWYRQILGQKVEFLVSFYNNEISEKSEIFDDQFSVERPDGSNFTLKIRSTKLEDSAMYFCASTGTATYEQYFGPGTRLTVT.

The CDR3 bases are TGCGCCAGCACCTCAGGGGAACACGGGGAGCTGTTTTTT. This encodes CASTSGEHGELFF. The V and J genes are TRBV5-1 and TRBJ2-2; a weak D match, TRBD1 (6 bases). Germline V gene data show CDR1 as SGHRS and CDR2 as YFSETQ. With 6 bases removed from V and 7 bases from J, the gap between germline ends came to 13 bases. The CDR3 loop spans 13 amino acids.

The V and J genes are TRBV30 and TRBJ1-4; 7 bases fit TRBD1. Germline V gene sequence: CDR1 GTSNPN, CDR2 SVGIG (reference sequence). The length of the CDR3 is 13 residues. The J segment lost 8 bases and the V segment lost 4 bases, leaving 7 bases of the junction unmatched. The CDR3 DNA follows: TGTGCCTGGACGGGGCAGGGACAGGAAAAACTGTTTTTT. It encodes CAWTGQGQEKLFF.

The chain carries TRBV7-8 and TRBJ1-1; D unclear. V was trimmed by 5 bases and J by 0 bases, leaving 4 bases between them. Germline V gene lookup returns CDR1 SGHVS and CDR2 FQNEAQ. This CDR3 region has 12 residues. CDR3 region: CASSAMNTEAFF. CDR3 nucleotides: TGTGCCAGCAGCGCTATGAACACTGAAGCTTTCTTT.

This clone was observed once. The V and J genes are TRBV10-1 and TRBJ2-5; perhaps D is TRBD1 or TRBD2 (5 bases each). Trimming removed 2 bases from V and 0 bases from J, with 10 bases in between. The CDR3 has 15 residues. The germline V gene encodes CDR1 WNHNN and CDR2 SYGVQD (reference sequence). The CDR3 DNA reads TGCGCCAGCAGTGAGGGATGGGGACACCAAGAGACCCAGTACTTC. Translation: CASSEGWGHQETQYF.

The rearrangement links TRBV19 to TRBJ1-5; D gene uncertain. This CDR3 is built from 15 residues. The V end was cut by 5 bases, the J end by 4 bases, with 15 bases between. The V gene's germline CDR1 is LNHDA and CDR2 SQIVND (reference sequence). CDR3: CASSEGSSRNQPQHF. CDR3 bases: TGTGCCAGTAGTGAGGGAAGCTCGAGGAATCAGCCCCAGCATTTT.

CDR3 residues: CASSSQGGNTEAFF. CDR3 coding DNA: TGTGCCAGCAGTTCACAGGGTGGTAACACTGAAGCTTTCTTT. V usage is TRBV6-1 and J usage is TRBJ1-1, with D maybe TRBD1 (6 bases). The V and J ends lost 5 bases and 2 bases respectively, with 12 bases between them. The germline CDR1 and CDR2 sequences are MNHNS and SASEGT. This CDR3 is built from 14 residues.

The chain employs TRBV9 and TRBJ2-1; 7 bases are a match to TRBD1. Germline V CDR1 and CDR2: SGDLS, YYNGEE. V shed 3 bases and J 13 bases; nucleotides not matched to a gene: 4. This CDR3 spans 11 amino acids. CDR3 DNA sequence: TGTGCCAGCAGCGACACAGGGGAACAGTTCTTC. Translating it yields CASSDTGEQFF.

V usage is TRBV5-1 and J usage is TRBJ2-3, with D possibly matching TRBD2 (7 bases). This CDR3 spans 16 amino acids. The germline gives CDR1 SGHRS, CDR2 YFSETQ. Trimming took off 0 bases at V and 6 bases at J, with 17 bases between the two ends. CDR3 sequence reads: CASSLAAARGGDTQYF. CDR3 DNA: TGCGCCAGCAGCTTGGCTGCCGCCAGGGGAGGGGATACGCAGTATTTT. Together with reference TRBV5-1 and TRBJ2-3, the CDR3 gives the full variable domain: KAGVTQTPRYLIKTRGQQVTLSCSPISGHRSVSWYQQTPGQGLQFLFEYFSETQRNKGNFPGRFSGRQFSNSRSEMNVSTLELGDSALYLCASSLAAARGGDTQYFGPGTRLTVL.

This clone came up once. The CDR3 reads CAWSSLRGADYYNEQFF. CDR3 bases: TGTGCCTGGAGTTCCCTCAGGGGAGCGGACTACTACAATGAGCAGTTCTTC. The rearrangement uses TRBV30 and TRBJ2-1; either TRBD1 or TRBD2 may fit D (6 bases each). This CDR3 contains 17 residues. V was trimmed by 2 bases and J by 3 bases, leaving 20 bases between them. In germline, CDR1 is GTSNPN, CDR2 SVGIG (reference sequence).

This clone has only one observation. The genes are TRBV27 and TRBJ2-7, with 12 bases that match TRBD1. Germline values: CDR1 MNHEY, CDR2 SMNVEV (reference sequence). The CDR3 has 15 residues. Unmatched junction bases numbered 9, after V lost 5 bases and J lost 7 bases. CDR3 in DNA: TGTGCCAGCAGTCCAAATCGGGACAGGGGGCTGGAGCAGTACTTC. Translated: CASSPNRDRGLEQYF.

This rearrangement joins TRBV7-2 to TRBJ1-2; TRBD1 matches at 8 bases. Germline CDR1 SGHTA, CDR2 FQGNSA. The V segment lost 5 bases and the J segment 3 bases; nucleotides outside the gene matches: 11. The CDR3 runs to 16 residues. The CDR3 bases are TGTGCCAGCAGCCGAAAAGTACAGGGGGTCGACTATGGCTACACCTTC. Its protein is CASSRKVQGVDYGYTF.

The chain links TRBV19 to TRBJ1-1; D is uncertain. This CDR3 has 15 residues. Germline assignment: CDR1 LNHDA and CDR2 SQIVND (reference sequence). V shed 5 bases and J shed 0 bases, with 13 bases lying between them. The CDR3 bases are TGTGCCAGTAGTCCGACCTGGGTCTTGAACACTGAAGCTTTCTTT. Its protein is CASSPTWVLNTEAFF.

The chain recombines TRBV15 with TRBJ1-2; a possible D gene is TRBD1 (5 bases). CDR3 size: 14 residues. V was clipped by 0 bases and J by 5 bases, with 10 bases between them. Looked up from germline, CDR1 is LNHNV and CDR2 is YYDKDF (reference sequence). The CDR3 spells CATSRDRQSYGYTF. CDR3 DNA: TGTGCCACCAGCAGAGATAGACAGTCTTATGGCTACACCTTC.

This chain uses TRBV5-1 with TRBJ2-7; 9 bases line up with TRBD1. CDR3 length equals 14 residues. V lost 4 bases to trimming and J lost 6 bases; unmatched junction nucleotides: 8. Germline V lookup: CDR1 SGHRS, CDR2 YFSETQ. In nucleotides, the CDR3 is TGCGCCAGCAGCCCGGGACAGGGTTCTGGCGAGCAGTACTTC. As protein: CASSPGQGSGEQYF.

This chain connects TRBV7-2 to TRBJ2-5; TRBD2 aligns across 14 bases. The CDR3 spans 18 residues. With V trimmed by 0 bases and J by 2 bases, 5 bases remained unmatched. Germline V lookup: CDR1 SGHTA, CDR2 FQGNSA. CDR3 amino acids: CASSLARLAGGLQETQYF. The CDR3 DNA sequence: TGTGCCAGCAGCTTAGCGCGACTAGCGGGGGGGCTTCAAGAGACCCAGTACTTC.

V usage is TRBV7-9 and J usage is TRBJ2-2; tentatively, D is TRBD2 (6 bases). Germline V lookup: CDR1 SEHNR, CDR2 FQNEAQ (reference sequence). The CDR3 is made up of 15 amino acids. Deletions cut 5 bases from V and 4 bases from J, with 14 bases between. The CDR3 reads CASSLGGAGTGELFF. In nucleotides, the CDR3 is TGTGCCAGCAGCCTCGGGGGAGCGGGCACCGGGGAGCTGTTTTTT.